These 4 T cell receptor beta chains came from one sample sequenced in a study of T cells in Graves' hyperthyroidism and ophthalmopathy. Amplification targeted TCR beta CDR3 regions from RNA transcripts. Primed by the HTBI set, a first-round RT-PCR was run on the TCR CDR3. In TCRdb, the multiplex PCR reads were re-called with MiXCR into one record per CDR3 protein. The sample includes roughly 420,000 distinct CDR3 sequences, roughly 14% seen only once; the top ten take around 14%. Sequenced material: blood. The receptors stem from a woman in her late teens or twenties with Graves' hyperthyroidism.

This clonotype was detected only a few times. V usage is TRBV6-1 and J usage is TRBJ2-3; TRBD1 matches at 8 bases. After removal of 4 bases from V and 7 bases from J, the junction contained 7 bases not matched to a gene. This CDR3 region has 14 residues. Germline lookup yields CDR1 MNHNS and CDR2 SASEGT. The CDR3 DNA reads TGTGCCAGCAGTGGACAGGGGAAAAGGAATACGCAGTATTTT. Encoded protein: CASSGQGKRNTQYF.

The chain is built from TRBV7-8 and TRBJ1-5, with 9 nucleotides matching TRBD1. This CDR3 region has 15 residues. CDR1 is SGHVS and CDR2 is FQNEAQ in the germline V gene. Losses at the gene ends were 5 bases for V and 7 bases for J; bases not matched to a gene: 9. The CDR3 region is CASSKLQGARQPQHF. CDR3 in DNA: TGTGCCAGCAGCAAATTACAGGGGGCGAGGCAGCCCCAGCATTTT.

This clonotype was seen at least ten times. The chain couples TRBV24-1 to TRBJ1-2, with 7 bases identical to TRBD1. V lost 3 bases, J lost 4 bases, and 4 bases stayed unmatched. The CDR3 has 14 amino acids. Per the germline V gene, CDR1 is KGHDR and CDR2 is SFDVKD. The CDR3 here is CATSDPDRVYGYTF. The CDR3 DNA follows: TGTGCCACCAGTGATCCCGACAGGGTCTATGGCTACACCTTC.

The CDR3 spells CARGTEFNEQFF. The CDR3 nucleotides are TGTGCCAGGGGAACGGAGTTCAATGAGCAGTTCTTC. V gene TRBV2 combines with J gene TRBJ2-1; D unclear. Germline CDR1 SNHLY, CDR2 FYNNEI. There are 12 residues in the CDR3. The V end was cut by 9 bases, the J end by 6 bases, with 12 bases between.